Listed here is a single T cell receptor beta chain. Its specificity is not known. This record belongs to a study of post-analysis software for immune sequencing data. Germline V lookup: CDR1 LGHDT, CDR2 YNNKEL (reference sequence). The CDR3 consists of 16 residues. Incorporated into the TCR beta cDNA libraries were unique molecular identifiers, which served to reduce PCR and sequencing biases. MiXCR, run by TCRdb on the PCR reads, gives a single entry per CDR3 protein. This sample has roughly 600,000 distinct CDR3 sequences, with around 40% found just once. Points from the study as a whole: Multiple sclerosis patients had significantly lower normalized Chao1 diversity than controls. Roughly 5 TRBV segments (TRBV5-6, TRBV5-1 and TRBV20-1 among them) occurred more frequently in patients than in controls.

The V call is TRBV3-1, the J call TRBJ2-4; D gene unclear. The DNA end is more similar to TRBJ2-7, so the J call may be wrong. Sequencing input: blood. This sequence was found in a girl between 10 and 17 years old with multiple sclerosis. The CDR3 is CASSPPLGEIGHEQYF. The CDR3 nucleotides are TGTGCCAGCAGCCCCCCCTTGGGCGAGATCGGTCACGAGCAGTACTTC.